This TCR beta chain was sequenced in a study of T cells in Graves' hyperthyroidism and ophthalmopathy. Study information: The blood sample was taken at first diagnosis, before treatment began.

What was amplified from RNA transcripts were TCR beta CDR3 regions. HTBI primers were the set used in a first-round RT-PCR of the TCR CDR3. TCRdb processed the multiplex PCR reads anew with MiXCR; each CDR3 protein has one entry. Here the sample spans about 300,000 distinct CDR3 sequences, roughly 19% being singletons. The V end was cut by 3 bases, the J end by 5 bases, with 15 bases between. Germline V lookup: CDR1 DFQATT, CDR2 SNEGSKA (reference sequence). The length of the CDR3 is 14 residues. The sequence came from a man between 45 and 60 years old with Graves' ophthalmopathy. The sequenced sample was blood. The chain has TRBV20-1 and TRBJ2-3; TRBD2 is a possible D gene (5 bases). This chain's CDR3 is CSASSVSKGDTQYF. CDR3 bases: TGCAGTGCTAGTAGCGTCAGCAAGGGAGATACGCAGTATTTT.